Following are 14 T cell receptor beta chains from one sample sequenced in a study of T cells after yellow fever vaccination. Each CDR3 protein gets one entry after TCRdb re-called the 5' RACE reads with MiXCR. In the table there are 55,000 or so distinct CDR3 sequences, 5% to 8.5% of which are singletons. The sample in question was CD8+ T cells not binding an NS4B(214-222) dextramer, sorted from PBMCs, obtained about 49 days after the first yellow fever vaccination. These receptors all stem from a man between 18 and 29 years old who received the YFV17D yellow fever vaccine.

V and J are TRBV2 and TRBJ2-7; no definite D call. CDR1 and CDR2 from the germline V gene are SNHLY and FYNNEI. V was shortened by 2 bases and J by 3 bases, with 11 bases between the two germline ends. The CDR3 extends over 14 amino acids. The CDR3: CASSETMSSYEQYV. The CDR3 nucleotides read TGTGCCAGCAGTGAAACAATGAGCAGCTACGAGCAGTACGTC.

This clonotype was seen ten or more times. The gene calls are TRBV12-3 or TRBV12-4 and TRBJ2-3; 11 bases line up with TRBD2. This CDR3 spans 17 amino acids. Losses at the gene ends were 5 bases for V and 0 bases for J; bases not matched to a gene: 7. CDR3 DNA sequence: TGTGCCAGCAGTGTTAGCGGGGGGGCAGTTAGCACAGATACGCAGTATTTT. Translation gives CASSVSGGAVSTDTQYF.

The table lists this clonotype with a few counts. The chain uses TRBV19 and TRBJ1-1, with D perhaps matching TRBD1 (6 bases). Germline V lookup: CDR1 LNHDA, CDR2 SQIVND (reference sequence). CDR3 length: 16 residues. V shed 3 bases and J shed 4 bases, with 18 bases lying between them. CDR3 region: CASSMSGVRGFTEAFF. In DNA, the CDR3 is TGTGCCAGTAGTATGTCGGGGGTGAGGGGGTTCACTGAAGCTTTCTTT.

This chain uses TRBV28 with TRBJ1-1; TRBD1 matches at 7 bases. The V segment lost 4 bases and the J segment 8 bases; nucleotides outside the gene matches: 16. This CDR3 contains 16 residues. The germline CDR1 and CDR2 sequences are MDHEN and SYDVKM. The CDR3 DNA reads as TGTGCCAGCAGTTCCCGGGAGGCGGGACAGACGTTCGAAGCTTTCTTT. It encodes CASSSREAGQTFEAFF.

This clonotype was seen more than once but under ten times. The V gene is TRBV20-1, the J gene TRBJ1-2; D uncertain. V lost 3 bases and J lost 0, with 11 bases in between. Germline assignment: CDR1 DFQATT and CDR2 SNEGSKA (reference sequence). The CDR3 is 14 amino acids. The CDR3 here is CSASLSGANYGYTF. The CDR3 DNA reads as TGCAGTGCTAGTCTGAGTGGAGCTAACTATGGCTACACCTTC.

The V call is TRBV6-4, the J call TRBJ2-3, with TRBD2 matching 8 bases. Germline V CDR1 and CDR2: MRHNA, SNTAGT. The CDR3 runs to 16 residues. J lost 0 bases, V lost 0 bases, and 2 bases had no gene match. The CDR3: CASSDSASGSTDTQYF. The DNA of the CDR3 is TGTGCCAGCAGTGACTCGGCTAGCGGGAGCACAGATACGCAGTATTTT.

The chain has TRBV19 and TRBJ1-6; 7 bases agree with TRBD1. V dropped 2 bases and J dropped 10; count of bases not matched to a gene: 8. The CDR3 contains 15 residues. Germline CDR1 is LNHDA and CDR2 is SQIVND (reference sequence). CDR3 DNA sequence: TGTGCCAGTAGTATACAGCCCAGGGGGAGGTCACCCCTCCACTTT. Its protein product is CASSIQPRGRSPLHF.

The V and J genes are TRBV7-6 and TRBJ2-6; tentatively, D is TRBD1 or TRBD2 (5 bases each). Per the germline V gene, CDR1 is SGHVS and CDR2 is FNYEAQ. Trimming shortened V by 8 bases and J by 1 base, and 12 bases separated the two germline ends. CDR3 length equals 15 residues. The CDR3: CASGNGASGANVLTF. The CDR3 DNA follows: TGTGCCAGCGGGAACGGGGCATCTGGGGCCAACGTCCTGACTTTC.

This clonotype has ten or more counts. The rearrangement joins TRBV27 to TRBJ2-6; no clear D gene. The CDR3 covers 17 residues. CDR1 is MNHEY and CDR2 is SMNVEV in the germline V gene (reference sequence). Trimming pared 4 bases from V and 2 bases from J, leaving 15 bases between. CDR3 amino acids: CASSWQYPLAGANVLTF. The DNA of the CDR3 is TGTGCCAGCAGTTGGCAATACCCCCTGGCTGGGGCCAACGTCCTGACTTTC. The variable domain in full, completed from reference TRBV27 and TRBJ2-6, reads EAQVTQNPRYLITVTGKKLTVTCSQNMNHEYMSWYRQDPGLGLRQIYYSMNVEVTDKGDVPEGYKVSRKEKRNFPLILESPSPNQTSLYFCASSWQYPLAGANVLTFGAGSRLTVL.

This clonotype was counted between two and nine times. This chain uses TRBV19 with TRBJ1-3; D is uncertain. The CDR3 covers 14 residues. V was trimmed by 6 bases and J by 0 bases, leaving 9 bases between them. CDR1 is LNHDA and CDR2 is SQIVND in the germline V gene (reference sequence). CDR3 loop: CASSRAYSGNTIYF. In DNA, the CDR3 is TGTGCCAGTAGCCGAGCTTACTCTGGAAACACCATATATTTT.

The chain recombines TRBV30 with TRBJ2-5; D uncertain. The V and J ends lost 4 bases and 7 bases respectively, with 13 bases between them. The length of the CDR3 is 12 residues. Germline V gene lookup returns CDR1 GTSNPN and CDR2 SVGIG (reference sequence). This chain's CDR3 is CAWNGPPGTQYF. The CDR3 DNA reads TGTGCCTGGAACGGGCCTCCGGGGACCCAGTACTTC.

This clonotype was seen at least ten times. CDR3 DNA: TGTGCCAGCAGCTTAGAAAATTACAATGAGCAGTTCTTC. This translates into CASSLENYNEQFF. The chain couples TRBV11-3 to TRBJ2-1, with D unclear. The germline CDR1 and CDR2 sequences are SGHNT and YENEEA. Trimming shortened V by 0 bases and J by 4 bases, and 4 bases separated the two germline ends. The CDR3 covers 13 residues.

Ten or more counts support this clonotype. V is TRBV10-2 and J is TRBJ2-2; 7 nucleotides match TRBD1. With 11 bases clipped from V and 4 bases from J, the junction kept 7 bases outside the gene matches. The CDR3 extends over 13 amino acids. In germline, CDR1 is WSHSY, CDR2 SAAADI. The CDR3 reads CASLGQLTGELFF. As DNA, the CDR3 is TGCGCCTCCCTGGGACAGCTCACCGGGGAGCTGTTTTTT.

This clonotype was seen ten or more times. CDR3 sequence: CASSRGGQGYEQYF. The CDR3 DNA is TGTGCCAGCAGCCGAGGTGGACAAGGCTACGAGCAGTACTTC. The chain uses TRBV7-8 and TRBJ2-7, with D perhaps TRBD1 (5 bases). The germline CDR1 and CDR2 sequences are SGHVS and FQNEAQ. Trimming took off 5 bases at V and 3 bases at J, with 14 bases between the two ends. The CDR3 runs 14 residues.